The rows below give T cell receptor beta chains drawn from one sample of a study of T-cell reconstitution after alpha-beta-depleted transplantation in children. Using its own MiXCR run on the PCR reads, TCRdb lists one record per CDR3 protein. The data hold 250,000 to 400,000 distinct CDR3 sequences, with 23% observed a single time. Sequenced here: PBMCs, mostly from graft donor cells, sampled 180 days after TCRalphabeta/CD19-depleted stem cell transplant. These receptors were obtained from a male patient between 10 and 17 years old who had a stem cell transplant for acute lymphoblastic leukemia, so the T cells may come from the graft donor. Each CDR3 is given with its conserved first and last residue. Each record gives: V gene, D gene, clone size, J gene, CDR3 DNA, CDR3 protein. The D gene is left open where the match is weak. Expanded clones are given a class, and other clones once, few, many or no size at all.

TRBV20-1	TRBD2	few	TRBJ2-7	TGCAGTGCGACCGGGACTAGCGCCTACGAGCAGTACTTC	CSATGTSAYEQYF
TRBV27	TRBD1	few	TRBJ1-5	TGTGCCAGCAGTTTCCCGGGACAGCCCTTTCATTTT	CASSFPGQPFHF
TRBV27	-	-	TRBJ2-7	TGTGCCAGCAGTTCGCGGATTGGTTTGTACGAGCAGTACTTC	CASSSRIGLYEQYF
TRBV6-2/TRBV6-3	TRBD2	-	TRBJ2-1	TGTGCCAGCAGCCCTCTCGCGGGAGGGACATACAATGAGCAGTTCTTC	CASSPLAGGTYNEQFF
TRBV10-3	-	few	TRBJ2-3	TGTGCCATCAGTGACGAGCGGAGGACAGATACGCAGTATTTT	CAISDERRTDTQYF
TRBV6-2/TRBV6-3	-	-	TRBJ2-1	TGTGCCAGCAGTTACTCGCCAAGGCTGCACTTTTACTCCTACAATGAGCAGTTCTTC	CASSYSPRLHFYSYNEQFF
TRBV15	TRBD2	few	TRBJ2-1	TGTGCCACCAGCAAAACCGGGACTAGCTTTCACAATGAGCAGTTCTTC	CATSKTGTSFHNEQFF
TRBV2	-	-	TRBJ1-1	TGTGCCAGCAAATTGGGAGAAAGCACTGAAGCTTTCTTT	CASKLGESTEAFF
TRBV6-2/TRBV6-3	TRBD2	-	TRBJ2-1	TGTGCCAGCAGTTACAGGGGACTAGCGGGAGGTTCCCATTACAATGAGCAGTTCTTC	CASSYRGLAGGSHYNEQFF
TRBV7-2	-	few	TRBJ2-3	TGTGCCAGCAGCTTAGATCTCAGGACTTTCGCGCAGTATTTT	CASSLDLRTFAQYF
TRBV5-1	-	few	TRBJ2-3	TGCGCCAGCAGCTTGGACAGATACACAGATACGCAGTATTTT	CASSLDRYTDTQYF
TRBV9	TRBD1	few	TRBJ2-2	TGTGCCAGCAGCGGAGAACCACTCGGCAGGGGGCACGTCGGGGAGCTGTTTTTT	CASSGEPLGRGHVGELFF
TRBV20-1	-	-	TRBJ1-4	TGCAGTGCTGCGCGAACAACTAATGAAAAACTGTTTTTT	CSAARTTNEKLFF
TRBV7-8	-	-	TRBJ2-4	TGTGCCAGCAGCTCCCGCCCCTTCGGATCCAAAAACATTCAGTACTTC	CASSSRPFGSKNIQYF
TRBV24-1	-	-	TRBJ2-3	TGTGCCACCAGTGACCCAACAGGTACCACAGATACGCAGTATTTT	CATSDPTGTTDTQYF
TRBV7-8	TRBD1	few	TRBJ1-1	TGTGCCAGCAGCTTCTTGGACAGGCTGAACACTGAAGCTTTCTTT	CASSFLDRLNTEAFF
TRBV6-1	TRBD2	-	TRBJ2-1	TGTGCCAGCAGGCGGACGGGGACTAGGGGGAATGAGCAGTTCTTC	CASRRTGTRGNEQFF
TRBV25-1	-	once	TRBJ2-3	TGTGCCAGCACTTTCTTCAGCGGAGGCGGGGCAGATACGCAGTATTTT	CASTFFSGGGADTQYF
TRBV7-3	-	few	TRBJ2-1	TGTGCCAGCAGCCCCACAGGGTACGTAAATGAGCAGTTCTTC	CASSPTGYVNEQFF
TRBV7-9	-	few	TRBJ2-5	TGTGCCAGCAGCTTAGGATCCGTCGGGGAGACCCAGTACTTC	CASSLGSVGETQYF
TRBV27	-	-	TRBJ2-1	TGTGCCAGCAGTTCGGGTCTAGCGATGGACAATGAGCAGTTCTTC	CASSSGLAMDNEQFF
TRBV6-2/TRBV6-3	TRBD2	-	TRBJ2-2	TGTGCCAGCAGTTACAGTTCGGTGAGGCTAGCGGGAGGGCCCGCGAACACCGGGGAGCTGTTTTTT	CASSYSSVRLAGGPANTGELFF
TRBV15	TRBD1	few	TRBJ1-1	TGTGCCACCAGCAGGGGTTTACAGGGGGCTGGGGGCACTGAAGCTTTCTTT	CATSRGLQGAGGTEAFF
TRBV30	-	-	TRBJ1-1	TGTGCCTGGAGTGTACTCGGTCGATCGAACACTGAAGCTTTCTTT	CAWSVLGRSNTEAFF
TRBV19	TRBD2	-	TRBJ2-5	TGTGCCAGCAAGACTAGCGGGAGCGGGGTCGAGACCCAGTACTTC	CASKTSGSGVETQYF
TRBV9	-	few	TRBJ2-7	TGTGCCAGCAGCCCCTCTTTCTCCTACGAGCAGTACTTC	CASSPSFSYEQYF
TRBV20-1	-	few	TRBJ2-3	TGCAGTGCTCCCTTAACAGATACGCAGTATTTT	CSAPLTDTQYF
TRBV12-3/TRBV12-4	TRBD1	-	TRBJ2-7	TGTGCCAGCAGTTTAGAGGCCGGGACAGGAGGGATCTACGAGCAGTACTTC	CASSLEAGTGGIYEQYF
TRBV11-2	TRBD2	-	TRBJ2-2	TGTGCCAGCAGCTCGTTGCGGGAGAGAACCGGGGAGCTGTTTTTT	CASSSLRERTGELFF